This T cell receptor (beta chain) was recovered during a study of cytomegalovirus exposure and HLA in healthy donors. As for the study in general: The approximately 130 validation repertoires and the roughly 690 first-cohort repertoires shared a platform, a later analysis reported.

The study, taken as a whole, reports: Cytomegalovirus-associated TCR beta chains were listed, numbering some 170.

Note on this clone: Its antigen is not known.

The donors formed part of the roughly 110-subject validation cohort, distinct from the roughly 620-subject first cohort. TCRdb's table, derived via immunoSEQ multiplex PCR, lists solely in-frame clones and lacks some. Here the sample spans 220,000 or so clones, roughly 83% being singletons. CDR3 length: 15 residues. V trimming: 4 bases; J trimming: 5 bases; junction bases outside the gene matches: 9. CDR1 and CDR2 from the germline V gene are SGHNT and YENEEA. The receptor was isolated from a woman aged 25 to 45 in good health and CMV-seropositive. Sequencing was carried out using PBMCs. The chain recombines TRBV11-3 with TRBJ2-5; 8 bases fit TRBD1. CDR3 sequence: CASSSRDRKDETQYF. The CDR3, as DNA: TGTGCCAGCAGCTCCAGGGACAGGAAAGACGAGACCCAGTACTTC. Drawing the rest from reference TRBV11-3 and TRBJ2-5, the complete variable domain is EAGVVQSPRYKIIEKKQPVAFWCNPISGHNTLYWYLQNLGQGPELLIRYENEEAVDDSQLPKDRFSAERLKGVDSTLKIQPAELGDSAVYLCASSSRDRKDETQYFGPGTRLLVL.